Below are 22 T cell receptor beta chains sequenced from a single sample in a study of CD4 T cells in relation to SARS-CoV-2 and coronaviruses. These receptors' antigens are unknown. The protocol was immunoSEQ multiplex PCR, while the TCRdb copy is restricted to in-frame clones and leaves out a portion. The repertoire holds 15,000 to 20,000 clones, approximately 80% seen once, with around 15% in the top ten. Before the COVID-19 pandemic, during about 2011-2019, CD4+ T cells were taken from unexposed donors. The cells were cultured for approximately ten days before CD4+ T cells were isolated. Source material: CD4+ T cells from PBMCs, cultured in vitro. These receptor sequences come from a human donor in good health.

In its sample, this clone was seen once. The chain is built from TRBV30 and TRBJ2-7, with no clear D. Trimming removed 3 bases from V and 4 bases from J, with 10 bases in between. CDR3 length: 12 residues. The germline gives CDR1 GTSNPN, CDR2 SVGIG (reference sequence). This CDR3 is CAWSRVGYEQYF. CDR3 in DNA: TGTGCCTGGAGCCGGGTTGGTTACGAGCAGTACTTC. The whole variable domain, remainder taken from reference TRBV30 and TRBJ2-7, is SQTIHQWPATLVQPVGSPLSLECTVEGTSNPNLYWYRQAAGRGLQLLFYSVGIGQISSEVPQNLSASRPQDRQFILSSKKLLLSDSGFYLCAWSRVGYEQYFGPGTRLTVT.

The chain recombines TRBV10-3 with TRBJ2-3; D possibly corresponds to TRBD2 (5 bases). This CDR3 region has 15 residues. In germline, CDR1 is ENHRY, CDR2 SYGVKD. V lost 8 bases and J 0 bases, leaving 15 bases between the germline ends. The CDR3 is CAIGSAVGSTDTQYF. The CDR3 nucleotides read TGTGCCATCGGCTCAGCGGTAGGGAGCACAGATACGCAGTATTTT.

V and J are TRBV28 and TRBJ2-7; TRBD1 agrees at 9 bases. The ends lost 5 bases at V and 4 bases at J; junction bases unmatched: 6. Germline V CDR1 and CDR2: MDHEN, SYDVKM. CDR3 length: 14 residues. CDR3 protein: CASSPADRGYEQYF. The CDR3 DNA follows: TGTGCCAGCAGTCCCGCGGACAGGGGTTACGAGCAGTACTTC.

The chain is built from TRBV5-1 and TRBJ1-2, with D maybe TRBD1 (6 bases). CDR3 length: 14 amino acids. Trimming cost V 3 bases and J 7 bases, with 16 bases left between them. Germline CDR1 SGHRS, CDR2 YFSETQ. The CDR3 loop is CASSSETQGLGYTF. CDR3 coding DNA: TGCGCCAGCAGCTCGGAAACACAGGGACTTGGCTACACCTTC.

The chain has TRBV10-3 and TRBJ2-6; 8 nucleotides line up with TRBD1. The V segment lost 10 bases and the J segment 2 bases; nucleotides outside the gene matches: 7. From germline, CDR1 is ENHRY and CDR2 SYGVKD. The CDR3 has 15 residues. For the CDR3, the DNA is TGTGCCACGACAGGGGTTAGGACTGGGGCCAACGTCCTGACTTTC. Protein: CATTGVRTGANVLTF.

There are a few counts of this clone. The chain employs TRBV5-4 and TRBJ1-1, with D maybe TRBD1 (5 bases). Trimming shortened V by 3 bases and J by 4 bases, and 7 bases separated the two germline ends. Germline V CDR1 and CDR2: SGHNT, YYREEE (reference sequence). The CDR3 consists of 12 residues. The CDR3 region has the DNA TGTGCCAGCAGCTGGGGGGGCACTGAAGCTTTCTTT. Residues: CASSWGGTEAFF.

Comment on this clone: Compared with germline, one end of the junction differs, possibly owing to a read error. This rearrangement joins TRBV19 to TRBJ2-6; D gene uncertain. The CDR3 sequence is 16 residues long. Germline V lookup: CDR1 LNHDA, CDR2 SQIVND (reference sequence). The CDR3 nucleotides are TGTGCCAGTAGTTTAGAAAGGAGCTCTGGGGCCAACGTCCTGACTTTC. Encoded protein: CASSLERSSGANVLTF.

The V gene is TRBV30, the J gene TRBJ1-1; D remains unclear. This CDR3 contains 15 residues. V shed 2 bases and J shed 3 bases, with 16 bases lying between them. Looked up from germline, CDR1 is GTSNPN and CDR2 is SVGIG (reference sequence). CDR3 residues: CAWSPRTVVYTEAFF. Here the CDR3 DNA reads TGTGCCTGGAGTCCCAGGACCGTTGTGTACACTGAAGCTTTCTTT.

This clone occurred a few times. The chain combines TRBV3-1 (or the pseudogene TRBV3-2) with TRBJ1-6; possibly TRBD1 for D (5 bases). The V gene's germline CDR1 is LGHDT and CDR2 YNNKEL (reference sequence). This CDR3 is built from 16 residues. The V end was cut by 7 bases, the J end by 9 bases, with 22 bases between. CDR3 region: CASKSGASGGSSPLHF. The DNA of the CDR3 is TGTGCCAGCAAATCCGGGGCCTCGGGAGGATCTTCACCCCTCCACTTT.

The V and J genes are TRBV7-3 and TRBJ2-5; D uncertain. The CDR3 is 15 amino acids. The V end was cut by 0 bases, the J end by 4 bases, with 12 bases between. Germline V gene data show CDR1 as SGHTA and CDR2 as FQGTGA. The CDR3 nucleotides are TGTGCCAGCAGCTTAACCGTTGCAGGCCCAGAGACCCAGTACTTC. It encodes CASSLTVAGPETQYF.

The count of this clone is one. V and J are TRBV10-3 and TRBJ1-2; TRBD1 is a possible D gene (6 bases). V was cut by 6 bases and J by 8 bases, with 19 bases left in between. CDR1 is ENHRY and CDR2 is SYGVKD in the germline V gene. The CDR3 is 14 residues long. CDR3 DNA sequence: TGTGCCATCAGCTCCCACAGGGCCCGGCGAGGCTACACCTTC. This gives the protein CAISSHRARRGYTF.

This clone appeared a few times. The rearrangement joins TRBV5-1 to TRBJ2-7; D might be TRBD2 (6 bases). The CDR3 runs 15 residues. Germline V gene lookup returns CDR1 SGHRS and CDR2 YFSETQ. With 0 bases removed from V and 2 bases from J, the gap between germline ends came to 12 bases. The CDR3 loop reads CASSLARGLPYEQYF. The CDR3 nucleotides are TGCGCCAGCAGCTTGGCCCGGGGACTTCCCTACGAGCAGTACTTC.

This chain uses TRBV7-6 with TRBJ2-1; 12 positions agree with TRBD2. V lost 2 bases and J lost 2; bases outside the gene matches: 7. This CDR3 is built from 18 residues. Germline V CDR1 and CDR2: SGHVS, FNYEAQ. For the CDR3, the DNA is TGTGCCAGCAGCTTAACCCCTAGCGGGAGGGGGGCCTACAATGAGCAGTTCTTC. Residues: CASSLTPSGRGAYNEQFF.

The V and J genes are TRBV2 and TRBJ2-1; no reliable D call. The V gene lost 5 bases and the J gene lost 0 bases, with 14 bases spanning the gap. Germline CDR1 reads SNHLY; CDR2 reads FYNNEI. The CDR3 consists of 16 residues. Here the CDR3 reads CASSPMVLRSYNEQFF. CDR3 nucleotide sequence: TGTGCCAGCAGTCCTATGGTCTTGCGCTCCTACAATGAGCAGTTCTTC.

The chain has TRBV11-2 and TRBJ2-2; 13 bases are a match to TRBD2. Germline-derived CDR1 and CDR2 are SGHAT and FQNNGV. The CDR3 contains 15 residues. V gave up 5 bases and J gave up 4 bases; unmatched junction bases: 1. As DNA, the CDR3 is TGTGCCAGCAGCACTAGCGGGAGGGCCACCGGGGAGCTGTTTTTT. Translation gives CASSTSGRATGELFF.

V usage is TRBV9 and J usage is TRBJ2-7; 7 bases fit TRBD1. The V gene end was trimmed by 2 bases and the J gene end by 1 base; junction bases not matched to a gene: 6. Germline assignment: CDR1 SGDLS and CDR2 YYNGEE. The CDR3 is made up of 15 amino acids. The CDR3 region has the DNA TGTGCCAGCAGCGTGAGTGGGACAGTATCCTACGAGCAGTACTTC. It yields the protein CASSVSGTVSYEQYF.

The genes are TRBV6-4 and TRBJ1-6; 8 bases are a match to TRBD1. J gave up 7 bases and V 0 bases, and 2 bases lay outside the gene matches. Germline V gene lookup returns CDR1 MRHNA and CDR2 SNTAGT. The CDR3 contains 15 residues. The CDR3 coding sequence is TGTGCCAGCAGTGACTCAGCAGGGGGCAATTCACCCCTCCACTTT. Translating gives CASSDSAGGNSPLHF.

The genes are TRBV5-1 and TRBJ2-1; D tentatively reads TRBD1 or TRBD2 (5 bases each). This CDR3 has 15 amino acids. Per germline, CDR1 SGHRS and CDR2 YFSETQ. V was shortened by 5 bases and J by 4 bases, with 16 bases between the two germline ends. The CDR3 is CASRGRDVGYNEQFF. The CDR3 nucleotides are TGCGCCAGCAGAGGCCGGGACGTCGGTTACAATGAGCAGTTCTTC.

This clone was seen more than once but under ten times. The CDR3 coding sequence is TGCAGCGTTGAAACGGACAGGGCCGAGGAGGCCCAGTACTTC. Its protein product is CSVETDRAEEAQYF. J is TRBJ2-5 and V is TRBV29-1; TRBD1 matches at 8 bases. The V and J ends lost 2 bases and 9 bases, in that order; junction bases with no gene match: 11. The CDR3 is made up of 14 amino acids. Germline V gene lookup returns CDR1 SQVTM and CDR2 ANQGSEA.

The rearrangement links TRBV19 to TRBJ2-7; 13 bases line up with TRBD2. From germline, CDR1 is LNHDA and CDR2 SQIVND (reference sequence). The V and J ends lost 4 bases and 2 bases, in that order; junction bases with no gene match: 5. This CDR3 contains 16 residues. The CDR3 sequence is CASSTSGLAGTYEQYF. The CDR3 DNA follows: TGTGCCAGTAGTACCTCGGGACTAGCGGGAACCTACGAGCAGTACTTC.

The rearrangement links TRBV13 to TRBJ2-1; unclear D gene. This CDR3 comprises 13 residues. Trimming took off 8 bases at V and 5 bases at J, with 13 bases between the two ends. Germline lookup yields CDR1 PRHDT and CDR2 FYEKMQ (reference sequence). DNA of the CDR3: TGTGCCAGCGCCTCCATCTCGGACAATGAGCAGTTCTTC. Translation gives CASASISDNEQFF.

The CDR3 DNA is TGTGCCTGGAGTGGTGGTCCTAGGGGTCAGCCCCAGCATTTT. Protein: CAWSGGPRGQPQHF. This sequence joins TRBV30 and TRBJ1-5, with a possible D match to TRBD1 (5 bases). Germline V gene data show CDR1 as GTSNPN and CDR2 as SVGIG (reference sequence). CDR3 length equals 14 residues. V gave up 1 base and J gave up 6 bases, with 13 bases separating them.